A single sample is the source of the 29 T cell receptor beta chains below, sequenced in a study of T-cell reconstitution after alpha-beta-depleted transplantation in children. The authors prepared the TCRbeta library with unique molecular identifiers. TCRdb fed the PCR reads into MiXCR, producing one record per CDR3 protein. The sample carries approximately 520,000 distinct CDR3 sequences, about 31% recorded once. Sequenced here: PBMCs from the stem cell graft donor, sampled from the stem cell graft. The receptors stem from a human donor who donated a stem cell graft to a child with aplastic anemia.

The sample holds a few counts of this clonotype. This rearrangement joins TRBV7-2 to TRBJ1-6; D may be TRBD1 (6 bases). V was clipped by 2 bases and J by 8 bases, with 10 bases between them. The CDR3 totals 14 residues. The germline V gene has CDR1 SGHTA and CDR2 FQGNSA. The CDR3 nucleotides are TGTGCCAGCAGCTTACAGGGGTTTTATTCACCCCTCCACTTT. It translates to CASSLQGFYSPLHF. Based on the CDR3 plus reference TRBV7-2 and TRBJ1-6, the full variable domain is GAGVSQSPSNKVTEKGKDVELRCDPISGHTALYWYRQSLGQGLEFLIYFQGNSAPDKSGLPSDRFSAERTGGSVSTLTIQRTQQEDSAVYLCASSLQGFYSPLHFGNGTRLTVT.

In its sample, this clonotype was seen a few times. V gene TRBV7-9 combines with J gene TRBJ1-4; D gene unclear. V was clipped by 5 bases and J by 7 bases, with 14 bases between them. CDR1 SEHNR and CDR2 FQNEAQ come from the germline V gene (reference sequence). The CDR3 consists of 14 residues. CDR3 DNA sequence: TGTGCCAGCAGCCCGTCCGGCCCAAGTGAAAAACTGTTTTTT. Its translation: CASSPSGPSEKLFF.

The J gene is TRBJ2-7, the V gene TRBV15, with D uncertain. The CDR3 length is 14 residues. Trimming cost V 0 bases and J 4 bases, with 10 bases left between them. Germline V gene data show CDR1 as LNHNV and CDR2 as YYDKDF (reference sequence). The CDR3, as DNA: TGTGCCACCAGCAGAGACCCCACCACGTACGAGCAGTACTTC. This codes for CATSRDPTTYEQYF. Looking up the rest from reference TRBV15 and TRBJ2-7 gives the full variable domain: DAMVIQNPRYQVTQFGKPVTLSCSQTLNHNVMYWYQQKSSQAPKLLFHYYDKDFNNEADTPDNFQSRRPNTSFCFLDIRSPGLGDTAMYLCATSRDPTTYEQYFGPGTRLTVT.

This clonotype was seen only a few times. V is TRBV20-1 and J is TRBJ2-1; D ambiguous. This CDR3 contains 14 residues. CDR1 is DFQATT and CDR2 is SNEGSKA in the germline V gene (reference sequence). The V and J ends lost 0 bases and 0 bases respectively, with 6 bases between them. The CDR3 DNA is TGCAGTGCTAGAGACCAGAGCTCCTACAATGAGCAGTTCTTC. This translates into CSARDQSSYNEQFF.

The chain links TRBV29-1 to TRBJ2-7; 7 bases line up with TRBD1. Germline V gene data show CDR1 as SQVTM and CDR2 as ANQGSEA. There are 12 residues in the CDR3. With 4 bases clipped from V and 6 bases from J, the junction kept 6 bases outside the gene matches. CDR3 amino acids: CSVAGTVFEQYF. In DNA form, the CDR3 reads TGCAGCGTTGCCGGGACAGTCTTCGAGCAGTACTTC.

The rearrangement links TRBV5-1 to TRBJ2-2, with D possibly being TRBD1 or TRBD2 (5 bases each). The germline V gene encodes CDR1 SGHRS and CDR2 YFSETQ. Trimming shortened V by 0 bases and J by 3 bases, and 12 bases separated the two germline ends. The CDR3 contains 16 residues. This CDR3 reads CASSLVTGRDTGELFF. CDR3 DNA sequence: TGCGCCAGCAGCTTGGTTACGGGGCGCGACACCGGGGAGCTGTTTTTT. The variable domain in full, with the rest retrieved from reference TRBV5-1 and TRBJ2-2, is KAGVTQTPRYLIKTRGQQVTLSCSPISGHRSVSWYQQTPGQGLQFLFEYFSETQRNKGNFPGRFSGRQFSNSRSEMNVSTLELGDSALYLCASSLVTGRDTGELFFGEGSRLTVL.

This clonotype appeared a few times. This sequence joins TRBV19 and TRBJ1-2; D ambiguous. The CDR3 length is 15 residues. Germline V gene lookup returns CDR1 LNHDA and CDR2 SQIVND (reference sequence). Deletions cut 2 bases from V and 8 bases from J, with 18 bases between. The CDR3 sequence is CASSIHLPGKQGYTF. The CDR3 DNA follows: TGTGCCAGTAGTATACACTTGCCCGGGAAGCAAGGCTACACCTTC.

With regard to this clonotype: A much larger clonotype is one base distant, so this may be a read error. The V gene is TRBV5-1, the J gene TRBJ1-1; 9 bases line up with TRBD1. With 0 bases clipped from V and 7 bases from J, the junction kept 7 bases outside the gene matches. The CDR3 contains 15 residues. From germline, CDR1 is SGHRS and CDR2 YFSETQ. This CDR3 is CASSLETGGTGEAFF. The CDR3, as DNA: TGCGCCAGCAGCTTGGAGACAGGGGGGACTGGTGAAGCTTTCTTT.

This clonotype was observed a handful of times. The rearrangement links TRBV7-2 to TRBJ2-3; 11 bases are shared with TRBD1. The CDR3 sequence is 17 residues long. V lost 8 bases, J lost 4 bases, and 14 bases stayed unmatched. CDR1 and CDR2 from the germline V gene are SGHTA and FQGNSA. This CDR3 reads CASGTIGQGAWADTQYF. As DNA, the CDR3 is TGTGCCAGCGGGACAATAGGACAGGGGGCGTGGGCAGATACGCAGTATTTT.

The chain links TRBV20-1 to TRBJ1-4; D unclear. The CDR3 extends over 15 amino acids. The germline V gene has CDR1 DFQATT and CDR2 SNEGSKA (reference sequence). Trimming took 0 bases from V and 0 from J, leaving 8 bases between them. The CDR3 DNA reads as TGCAGTGCTAGAGATACCGGGGCAACTAATGAAAAACTGTTTTTT. It specifies CSARDTGATNEKLFF.

The rearrangement uses TRBV19 and TRBJ1-2; 8 bases fit TRBD1. With 7 bases clipped from V and 4 bases from J, the junction kept 8 bases outside the gene matches. CDR3 length: 14 residues. Germline values: CDR1 LNHDA, CDR2 SQIVND (reference sequence). The DNA of the CDR3 is TGTGCCAGTACCACCCGGGACAGGTTCTATGGCTACACCTTC. It codes for CASTTRDRFYGYTF. The entire variable domain, with the rest obtained from reference TRBV19 and TRBJ1-2, is as follows: DGGITQSPKYLFRKEGQNVTLSCEQNLNHDAMYWYRQDPGQGLRLIYYSQIVNDFQKGDIAEGYSVSREKKESFPLTVTSAQKNPTAFYLCASTTRDRFYGYTFGSGTRLTVV.

V gene TRBV10-3 combines with J gene TRBJ2-7; perhaps D is TRBD1 or TRBD2 (5 bases each). The CDR3 loop spans 15 amino acids. Germline CDR1 is ENHRY and CDR2 is SYGVKD. V gave up 4 bases and J gave up 4 bases, with 17 bases separating them. Here the CDR3 DNA reads TGTGCCATCAGTGCCGTGATCGGGGCCCGTTACGAGCAGTACTTC. Translation gives CAISAVIGARYEQYF.

V gene TRBV4-3 combines with J gene TRBJ2-3; D may correspond to TRBD1 or TRBD2 (6 bases each). The ends were cut back, 4 bases at V and 2 bases at J, with 16 bases in the middle. This CDR3 spans 16 amino acids. Germline lookup yields CDR1 LGHNA and CDR2 YSLEER. CDR3 coding DNA: TGCGCCAGCAGCCCCCAAAGTCCGGGGGCCACAGATACGCAGTATTTT. As protein: CASSPQSPGATDTQYF.

This chain links TRBV5-1 with TRBJ2-7, with D possibly TRBD2 on 6 matching bases. This CDR3 contains 14 residues. Per germline, CDR1 SGHRS and CDR2 YFSETQ. Trimming pared 0 bases from V and 6 bases from J, leaving 13 bases between. In nucleotides, the CDR3 is TGCGCCAGCAGCTTGGCCTTGGAGGGTACCGAGCAGTACTTC. Encoded protein: CASSLALEGTEQYF.

The gene calls are TRBV11-2 and TRBJ1-1, with D perhaps matching TRBD1 (5 bases). The germline CDR1 and CDR2 sequences are SGHAT and FQNNGV. The CDR3 runs 15 residues. V was pared by 0 bases and J by 2 bases, with 10 bases between. The CDR3 DNA sequence: TGTGCCAGCAGCTTAGAGGGGGTCCCTAACACTGAAGCTTTCTTT. The encoded protein is CASSLEGVPNTEAFF.

The rearrangement links TRBV5-6 to TRBJ2-1; TRBD1 matches at 7 bases. The CDR3 covers 17 residues. The germline gives CDR1 SGHDT, CDR2 YYEEEE. Trimming took 4 bases from V and 4 from J; bases not matched to a gene: 14. The CDR3 loop is CASSLLTGTDAYNEQFF. CDR3 coding DNA: TGTGCCAGCAGCCTACTCACCGGGACAGATGCATACAATGAGCAGTTCTTC.

This clonotype was seen only a few times. The chain combines TRBV30 with TRBJ2-3, with D unresolved. Germline V lookup: CDR1 GTSNPN, CDR2 SVGIG (reference sequence). V gave up 3 bases and J gave up 4 bases, with 17 bases separating them. The CDR3 sequence is 15 residues long. CDR3 sequence: CAWSPPNPIADTQYF. The CDR3 DNA reads as TGTGCCTGGAGCCCCCCTAACCCGATCGCAGATACGCAGTATTTT.

The sample holds a few counts of this clonotype. V is TRBV11-2 and J is TRBJ2-7, with 9 bases identical to TRBD2. The CDR3 runs 15 residues. Trimming cost V 5 bases and J 0 bases; bases outside gene matches: 5. Germline CDR1 and CDR2: SGHAT and FQNNGV. The CDR3 DNA reads as TGTGCCAGCAGCCCGATGACTAGCGGCTCCTACGAGCAGTACTTC. Translating gives CASSPMTSGSYEQYF. The entire variable domain, with the rest obtained from reference TRBV11-2 and TRBJ2-7, is as follows: EAGVAQSPRYKIIEKRQSVAFWCNPISGHATLYWYQQILGQGPKLLIQFQNNGVVDDSQLPKDRFSAERLKGVDSTLKIQPAKLEDSAVYLCASSPMTSGSYEQYFGPGTRLTVT.

V gene TRBV5-4 combines with J gene TRBJ2-3; 7 bases are shared with TRBD2. Germline lookup yields CDR1 SGHNT and CDR2 YYREEE (reference sequence). V shed 5 bases, J shed 3 bases, and the junction held 18 bases outside the gene matches. This CDR3 region has 18 residues. The CDR3 sequence is CASRPGGASGRRTDTQYF. Here the CDR3 DNA reads TGTGCCAGCAGGCCCGGGGGTGCTAGCGGAAGGAGGACAGATACGCAGTATTTT.

This clonotype has only a few counts. The rearrangement joins TRBV12-2 to TRBJ1-4. TRBV12-2 is listed as a pseudogene. The CDR3 sequence is 15 residues long. The CDR3 loop reads CASRLSPRAYEKLFF. The CDR3 nucleotides are TGTGCAAGTCGCTTATCACCTCGAGCGTATGAAAAACTGTTTTTT.

This clonotype was counted only a few times. The rearrangement uses TRBV12-3 or TRBV12-4 and TRBJ1-1; D not resolved. Trimming took 3 bases from V and 0 from J, leaving 8 bases between them. The CDR3 has 14 residues. The CDR3, as DNA: TGTGCCAGCAGTTTGAGGAGCCTGAACACTGAAGCTTTCTTT. It encodes CASSLRSLNTEAFF.

In its sample, this clonotype was seen a few times. V and J are TRBV20-1 and TRBJ1-1; possible D gene TRBD1, 5 bases. Germline V CDR1 and CDR2: DFQATT, SNEGSKA (reference sequence). V gave up 6 bases and J gave up 0 bases, with 14 bases separating them. The CDR3 contains 14 residues. CDR3: CSAAQGLMNTEAFF. The CDR3 DNA is TGCAGTGCGGCCCAGGGACTTATGAACACTGAAGCTTTCTTT.

In this sample, this clonotype turned up a few times. The V gene is TRBV15, the J gene TRBJ2-1, with TRBD2 matching 15 bases. J was trimmed by 7 bases and V by 6 bases; bases with no gene match: 4. The germline V gene encodes CDR1 LNHNV and CDR2 YYDKDF (reference sequence). There are 15 residues in the CDR3. CDR3 sequence: CATRNGLAGGNEQFF. The CDR3 coding sequence is TGTGCCACCAGGAACGGACTAGCGGGGGGGAATGAGCAGTTCTTC.

The chain carries TRBV10-3 and TRBJ2-7, with TRBD1 identical over 8 bases. The V segment lost 5 bases and the J segment 0 bases; nucleotides outside the gene matches: 3. Germline lookup yields CDR1 ENHRY and CDR2 SYGVKD. This CDR3 is built from 14 residues. The CDR3, as DNA: TGTGCCATCAGTACCCAGGGGGCCTCCTACGAGCAGTACTTC. Translating gives CAISTQGASYEQYF.

This clonotype has just one count. The chain recombines TRBV29-1 with TRBJ2-5; either TRBD1 or TRBD2 may supply D (5 bases each). Germline V lookup: CDR1 SQVTM, CDR2 ANQGSEA. The CDR3 extends over 14 amino acids. The V gene lost 7 bases and the J gene lost 2 bases, with 17 bases spanning the gap. The CDR3 DNA is TGCAGCGGGTTAGGCGAGGGACGGCAAGAGACCCAGTACTTC. Translation gives CSGLGEGRQETQYF.

The chain combines TRBV29-1 with TRBJ2-7, with 7 bases lining up with TRBD2. The CDR3 is 12 residues long. Germline assignment: CDR1 SQVTM and CDR2 ANQGSEA. After removal of 6 bases from V and 6 bases from J, the junction contained 8 bases not matched to a gene. CDR3 sequence: CSVGGLGSEQYF. The CDR3 DNA sequence: TGCAGCGTCGGGGGGTTGGGGTCCGAGCAGTACTTC.

This chain joins TRBV6-1 and TRBJ1-5; D is uncertain. There are 14 residues in the CDR3. CDR1 and CDR2 (germline): MNHNS, SASEGT. V lost 5 bases and J lost 7, with 15 bases in between. CDR3 loop: CASSQDLNGQPQHF. The DNA of the CDR3 is TGTGCCAGCAGTCAGGACCTTAATGGCCAGCCCCAGCATTTT.

V and J are TRBV20-1 and TRBJ1-1; D perhaps matches TRBD1 (5 bases). Germline V gene sequence: CDR1 DFQATT, CDR2 SNEGSKA (reference sequence). The CDR3 is 11 residues long. The V and J ends lost 0 bases and 8 bases respectively, with 7 bases between them. The CDR3 protein is CSARDGGEAFF. The DNA of the CDR3 is TGCAGTGCTAGAGATGGGGGAGAAGCTTTCTTT.

This chain links TRBV20-1 with TRBJ2-1, with TRBD2 matching over 10 bases. After removal of 1 base from V and 8 bases from J, the junction contained 8 bases not matched to a gene. The CDR3 sequence is 15 residues long. Germline V gives CDR1 DFQATT, CDR2 SNEGSKA (reference sequence). In DNA form, the CDR3 reads TGCAGTGCTAGAGCCGGGACTAGCGTGTTGGATGAGCAGTTCTTC. Its translation: CSARAGTSVLDEQFF.